This T cell receptor beta chain was profiled in a study of CD4 T cells in relation to SARS-CoV-2 and coronaviruses. Study background: Patient ages ranged from roughly 20 to 72, median 38.

As for this clone: Its target is unknown.

The method was immunoSEQ multiplex PCR; TCRdb's version includes in-frame clones alone and lacks a portion of them. The data hold 30,000 to 40,000 clones, with 60% to 80% observed a single time. The TCR originated in an adult with COVID-19. Specimen: memory CD4+ T cells from PBMCs, cultured in vitro.

CDR3 bases: TGTGCCAGCTCATCCACGACGACGGGAGGAAACACCATATATTTT. The encoded protein is CASSSTTTGGNTIYF. The chain couples TRBV18 to TRBJ1-3; no reliable D call. Trimming removed 5 bases from V and 4 bases from J, with 15 bases in between. Germline assignment: CDR1 KGHSH and CDR2 LQKENI. The CDR3 spans 15 residues.